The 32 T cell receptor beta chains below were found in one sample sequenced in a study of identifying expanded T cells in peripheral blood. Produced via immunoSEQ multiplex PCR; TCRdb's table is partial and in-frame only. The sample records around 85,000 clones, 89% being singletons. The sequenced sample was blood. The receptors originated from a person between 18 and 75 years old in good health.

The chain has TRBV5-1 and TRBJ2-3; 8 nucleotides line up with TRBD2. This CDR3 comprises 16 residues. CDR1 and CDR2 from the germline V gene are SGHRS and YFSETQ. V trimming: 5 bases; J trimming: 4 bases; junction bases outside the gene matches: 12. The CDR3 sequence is CASRRQWREDPDTQYF. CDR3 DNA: TGCGCCAGCAGGCGTCAGTGGCGGGAGGACCCAGATACGCAGTATTTT.

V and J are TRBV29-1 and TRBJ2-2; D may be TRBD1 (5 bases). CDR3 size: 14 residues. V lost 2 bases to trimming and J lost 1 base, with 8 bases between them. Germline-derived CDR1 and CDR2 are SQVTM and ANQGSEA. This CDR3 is CSVEKGQNTGELFF. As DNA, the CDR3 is TGCAGCGTTGAAAAGGGGCAGAACACCGGGGAGCTGTTTTTT.

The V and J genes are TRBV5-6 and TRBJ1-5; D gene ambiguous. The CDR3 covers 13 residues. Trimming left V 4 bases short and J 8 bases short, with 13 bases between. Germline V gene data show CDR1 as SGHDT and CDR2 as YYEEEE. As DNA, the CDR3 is TGTGCCAGCAGCGGACCAGGAGGAGAGCCCCAGCATTTT. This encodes CASSGPGGEPQHF.

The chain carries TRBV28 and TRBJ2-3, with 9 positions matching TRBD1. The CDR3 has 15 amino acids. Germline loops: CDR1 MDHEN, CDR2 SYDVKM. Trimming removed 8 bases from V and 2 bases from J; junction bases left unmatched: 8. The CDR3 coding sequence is TGTGCCAGCCGTCACAGGGGGCGGGACACAGATACGCAGTATTTT. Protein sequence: CASRHRGRDTDTQYF. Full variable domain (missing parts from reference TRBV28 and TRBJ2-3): DVKVTQSSRYLVKRTGEKVFLECVQDMDHENMFWYRQDPGLGLRLIYFSYDVKMKEKGDIPEGYSVSREKKERFSLILESASTNQTSMYLCASRHRGRDTDTQYFGPGTRLTVL.

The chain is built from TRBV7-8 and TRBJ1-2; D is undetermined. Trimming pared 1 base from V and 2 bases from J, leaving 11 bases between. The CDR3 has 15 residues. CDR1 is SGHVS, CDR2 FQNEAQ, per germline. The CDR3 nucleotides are TGTGCCAGCAGCTTAGAAGGGAGGAAAAACTATGGCTACACCTTC. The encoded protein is CASSLEGRKNYGYTF.

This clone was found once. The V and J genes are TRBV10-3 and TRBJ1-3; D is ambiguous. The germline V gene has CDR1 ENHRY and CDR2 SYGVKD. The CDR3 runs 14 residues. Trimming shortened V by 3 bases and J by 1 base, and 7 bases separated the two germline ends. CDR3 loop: CAISDRRSGNTIYF. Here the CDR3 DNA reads TGTGCCATCAGTGACAGGCGGTCTGGAAACACCATATATTTT.

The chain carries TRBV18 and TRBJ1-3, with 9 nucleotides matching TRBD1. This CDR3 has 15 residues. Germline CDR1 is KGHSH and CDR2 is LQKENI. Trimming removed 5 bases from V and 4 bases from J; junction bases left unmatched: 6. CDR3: CASSSDRGEGNTIYF. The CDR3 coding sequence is TGTGCCAGCTCATCGGACAGGGGAGAAGGAAACACCATATATTTT.

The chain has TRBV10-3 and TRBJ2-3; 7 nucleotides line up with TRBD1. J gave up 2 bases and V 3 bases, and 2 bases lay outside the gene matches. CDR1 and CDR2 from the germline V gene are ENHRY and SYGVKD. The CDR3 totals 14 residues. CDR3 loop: CAISEGQDTDTQYF. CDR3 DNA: TGTGCCATCAGTGAAGGACAGGACACAGATACGCAGTATTTT.

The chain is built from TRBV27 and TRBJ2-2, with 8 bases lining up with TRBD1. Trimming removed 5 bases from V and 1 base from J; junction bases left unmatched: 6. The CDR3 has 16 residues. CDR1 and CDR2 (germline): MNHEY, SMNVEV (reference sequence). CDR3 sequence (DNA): TGTGCCAGCAGTCCCCCGGACAGGGAGAACACCGGGGAGCTGTTTTTT. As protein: CASSPPDRENTGELFF.

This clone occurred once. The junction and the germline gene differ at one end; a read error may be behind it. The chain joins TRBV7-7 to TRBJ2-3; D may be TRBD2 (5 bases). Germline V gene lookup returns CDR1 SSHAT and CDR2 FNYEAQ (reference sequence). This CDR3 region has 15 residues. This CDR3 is CASSLGLASTDTQYF. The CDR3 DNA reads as TGTGCTAGCAGCTTAGGGCTAGCTAGCACAGATACGCAGTATTTT.

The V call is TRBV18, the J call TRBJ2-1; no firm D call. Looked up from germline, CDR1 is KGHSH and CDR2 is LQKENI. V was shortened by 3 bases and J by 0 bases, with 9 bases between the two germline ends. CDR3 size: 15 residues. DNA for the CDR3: TGTGCCAGCTCACCCATACAAAGCTCCTACAATGAGCAGTTCTTC. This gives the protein CASSPIQSSYNEQFF.

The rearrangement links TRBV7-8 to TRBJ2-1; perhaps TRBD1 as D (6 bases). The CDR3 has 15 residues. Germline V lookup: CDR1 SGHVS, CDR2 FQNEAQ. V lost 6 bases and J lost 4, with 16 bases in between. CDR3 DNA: TGTGCCAGCAGTAGAAGCCAAGGGACATACAATGAGCAGTTCTTC. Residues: CASSRSQGTYNEQFF.

The CDR3 region is CASSRPRGDEQYF. As DNA, the CDR3 is TGTGCCAGCAGCCGCCCGCGGGGTGACGAGCAGTACTTC. The V gene is TRBV13, the J gene TRBJ2-7; D is possibly TRBD2 (6 bases). This CDR3 comprises 13 residues. Trimming took 5 bases from V and 5 from J, leaving 13 bases between them. Germline V gene lookup returns CDR1 PRHDT and CDR2 FYEKMQ (reference sequence).

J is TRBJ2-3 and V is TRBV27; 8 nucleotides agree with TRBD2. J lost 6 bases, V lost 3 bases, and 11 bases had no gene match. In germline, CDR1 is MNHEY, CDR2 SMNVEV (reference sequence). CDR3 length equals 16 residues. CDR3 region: CASSFWRGDPRDTQYF. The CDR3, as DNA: TGTGCCAGCAGTTTCTGGCGGGGGGACCCTCGGGATACGCAGTATTTT.

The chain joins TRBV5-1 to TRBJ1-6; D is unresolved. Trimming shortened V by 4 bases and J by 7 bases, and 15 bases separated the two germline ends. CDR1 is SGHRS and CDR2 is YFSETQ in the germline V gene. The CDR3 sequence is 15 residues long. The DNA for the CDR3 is TGCGCCAGCAGCGCAAACAGCGTACGAAATTCACCCCTCCACTTT. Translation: CASSANSVRNSPLHF.

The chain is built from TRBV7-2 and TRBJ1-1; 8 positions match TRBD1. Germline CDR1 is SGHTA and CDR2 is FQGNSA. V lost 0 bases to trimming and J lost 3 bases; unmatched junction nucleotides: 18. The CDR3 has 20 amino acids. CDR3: CASSLALRGTGASPDTEAFF. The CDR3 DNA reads TGTGCCAGCAGCTTAGCCCTACGTGGGACAGGAGCGTCTCCGGACACTGAAGCTTTCTTT.

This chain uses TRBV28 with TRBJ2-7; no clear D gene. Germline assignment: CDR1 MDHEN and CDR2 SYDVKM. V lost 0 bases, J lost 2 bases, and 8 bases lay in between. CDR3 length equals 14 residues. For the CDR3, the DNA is TGTGCCAGCAGTTTATGGGCAGCTACCTACGAGCAGTACTTC. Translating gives CASSLWAATYEQYF.

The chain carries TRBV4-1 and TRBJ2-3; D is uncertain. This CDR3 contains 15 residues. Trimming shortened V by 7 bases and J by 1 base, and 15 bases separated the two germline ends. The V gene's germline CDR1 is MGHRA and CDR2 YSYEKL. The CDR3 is CASKEYRGGTDTQYF. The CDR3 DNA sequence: TGCGCCAGCAAAGAATATCGTGGTGGCACAGATACGCAGTATTTT.

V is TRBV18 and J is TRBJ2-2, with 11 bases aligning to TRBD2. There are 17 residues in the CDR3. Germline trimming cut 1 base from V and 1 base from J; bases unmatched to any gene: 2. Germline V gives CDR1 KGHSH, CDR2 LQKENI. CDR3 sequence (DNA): TGTGCCAGCTCACCACGCCTAGCGGGAGGGAACACCGGGGAGCTGTTTTTT. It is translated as CASSPRLAGGNTGELFF.

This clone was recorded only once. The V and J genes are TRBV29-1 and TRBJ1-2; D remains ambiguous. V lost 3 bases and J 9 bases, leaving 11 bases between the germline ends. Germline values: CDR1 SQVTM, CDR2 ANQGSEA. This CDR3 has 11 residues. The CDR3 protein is CSVEARESYTF. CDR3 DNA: TGCAGCGTTGAGGCCCGGGAAAGCTACACCTTC.

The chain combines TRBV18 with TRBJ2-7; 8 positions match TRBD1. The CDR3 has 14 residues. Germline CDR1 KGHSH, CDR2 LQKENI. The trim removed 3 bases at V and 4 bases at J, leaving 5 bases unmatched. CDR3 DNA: TGTGCCAGCTCACCGCCAGGGGGCGGGTACGAGCAGTACTTC. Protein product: CASSPPGGGYEQYF.

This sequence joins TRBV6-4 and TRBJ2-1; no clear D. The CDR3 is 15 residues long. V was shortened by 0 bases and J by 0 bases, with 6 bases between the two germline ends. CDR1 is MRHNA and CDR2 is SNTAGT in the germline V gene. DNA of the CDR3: TGTGCCAGCAGTGACTCGGCCAGCTCCTACAATGAGCAGTTCTTC. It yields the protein CASSDSASSYNEQFF.

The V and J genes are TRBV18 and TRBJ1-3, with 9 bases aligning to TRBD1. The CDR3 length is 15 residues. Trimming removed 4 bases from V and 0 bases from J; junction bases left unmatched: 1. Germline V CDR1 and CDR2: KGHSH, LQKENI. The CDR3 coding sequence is TGTGCCAGCTCACGGGACAGGGACTCTGGAAACACCATATATTTT. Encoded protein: CASSRDRDSGNTIYF.

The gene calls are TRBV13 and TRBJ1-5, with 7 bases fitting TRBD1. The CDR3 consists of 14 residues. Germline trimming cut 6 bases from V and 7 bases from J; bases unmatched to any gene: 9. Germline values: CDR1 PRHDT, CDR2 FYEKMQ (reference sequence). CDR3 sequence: CASSVQGLWQPQHF. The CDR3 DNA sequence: TGTGCCAGCAGTGTACAGGGGTTGTGGCAGCCCCAGCATTTT.

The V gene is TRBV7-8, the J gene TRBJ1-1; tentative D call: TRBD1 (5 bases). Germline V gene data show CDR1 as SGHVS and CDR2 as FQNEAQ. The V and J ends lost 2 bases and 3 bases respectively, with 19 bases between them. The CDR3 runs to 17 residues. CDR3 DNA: TGTGCCAGCAGCTTAAGGAGGGTCGGTCGGGGGGACACTGAAGCTTTCTTT. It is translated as CASSLRRVGRGDTEAFF. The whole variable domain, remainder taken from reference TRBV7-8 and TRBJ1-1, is GAGVSQSPRYKVAKRGQDVALRCDPISGHVSLFWYQQALGQGPEFLTYFQNEAQLDKSGLPSDRFFAERPEGSVSTLKIQRTQQEDSAVYLCASSLRRVGRGDTEAFFGQGTRLTVV.

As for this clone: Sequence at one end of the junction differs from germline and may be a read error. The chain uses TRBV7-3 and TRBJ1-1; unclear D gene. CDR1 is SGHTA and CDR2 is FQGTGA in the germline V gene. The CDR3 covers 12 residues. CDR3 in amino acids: CASSHPNTEAFF. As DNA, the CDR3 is TGCGCCAGCAGCCATCCGAACACTGAAGCTTTCTTT. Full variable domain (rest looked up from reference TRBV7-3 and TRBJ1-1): GAGVSQTPSNKVTEKGKYVELRCDPISGHTALYWYRQSLGQGPEFLIYFQGTGAADDSGLPNDRFFAVRPEGSVSTLKIQRTERGDSAVYLCASSHPNTEAFFGQGTRLTVV.

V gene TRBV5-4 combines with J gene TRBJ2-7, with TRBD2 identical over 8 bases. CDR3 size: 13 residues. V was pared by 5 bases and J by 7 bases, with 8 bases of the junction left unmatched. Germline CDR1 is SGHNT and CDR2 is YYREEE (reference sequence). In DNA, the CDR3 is TGTGCCAGCAGAGAAGGACTAGCCGGGGAGCAGTACTTC. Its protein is CASREGLAGEQYF.

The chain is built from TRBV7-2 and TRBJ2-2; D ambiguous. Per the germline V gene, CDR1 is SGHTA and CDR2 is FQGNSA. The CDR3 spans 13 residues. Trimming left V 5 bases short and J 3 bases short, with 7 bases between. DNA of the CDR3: TGTGCCAGCAGCCGAGGAGACACCGGGGAGCTGTTTTTT. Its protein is CASSRGDTGELFF.

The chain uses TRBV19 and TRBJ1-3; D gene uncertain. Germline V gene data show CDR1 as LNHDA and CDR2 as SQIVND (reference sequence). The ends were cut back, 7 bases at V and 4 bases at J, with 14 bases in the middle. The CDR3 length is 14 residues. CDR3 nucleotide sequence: TGTGCCAGTACCGACCCAAGAAAAGGAAACACCATATATTTT. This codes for CASTDPRKGNTIYF.

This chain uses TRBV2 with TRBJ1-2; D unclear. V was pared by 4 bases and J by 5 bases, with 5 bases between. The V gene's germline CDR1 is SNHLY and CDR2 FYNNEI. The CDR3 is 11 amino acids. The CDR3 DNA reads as TGTGCCAGCAGTGTTGTTTATGGCTACACCTTC. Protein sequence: CASSVVYGYTF.

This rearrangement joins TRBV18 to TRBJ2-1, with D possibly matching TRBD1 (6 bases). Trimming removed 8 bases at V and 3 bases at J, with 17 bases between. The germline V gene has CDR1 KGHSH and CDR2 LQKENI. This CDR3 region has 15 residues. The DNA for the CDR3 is TGTGCCAGCCAAGAGACACGGGACAACTACAATGAGCAGTTCTTC. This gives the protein CASQETRDNYNEQFF.

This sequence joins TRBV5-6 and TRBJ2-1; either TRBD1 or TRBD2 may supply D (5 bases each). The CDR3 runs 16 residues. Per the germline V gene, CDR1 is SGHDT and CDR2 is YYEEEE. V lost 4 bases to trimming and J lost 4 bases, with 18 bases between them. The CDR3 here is CASSPGILGVYNEQFF. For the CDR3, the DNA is TGTGCCAGCAGCCCCGGAATCCTGGGGGTATACAATGAGCAGTTCTTC. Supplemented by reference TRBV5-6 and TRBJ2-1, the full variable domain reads DAGVTQSPTHLIKTRGQQVTLRCSPKSGHDTVSWYQQALGQGPQFIFQYYEEEERQRGNFPDRFSGHQFPNYSSELNVNALLLGDSALYLCASSPGILGVYNEQFFGPGTRLTVL.